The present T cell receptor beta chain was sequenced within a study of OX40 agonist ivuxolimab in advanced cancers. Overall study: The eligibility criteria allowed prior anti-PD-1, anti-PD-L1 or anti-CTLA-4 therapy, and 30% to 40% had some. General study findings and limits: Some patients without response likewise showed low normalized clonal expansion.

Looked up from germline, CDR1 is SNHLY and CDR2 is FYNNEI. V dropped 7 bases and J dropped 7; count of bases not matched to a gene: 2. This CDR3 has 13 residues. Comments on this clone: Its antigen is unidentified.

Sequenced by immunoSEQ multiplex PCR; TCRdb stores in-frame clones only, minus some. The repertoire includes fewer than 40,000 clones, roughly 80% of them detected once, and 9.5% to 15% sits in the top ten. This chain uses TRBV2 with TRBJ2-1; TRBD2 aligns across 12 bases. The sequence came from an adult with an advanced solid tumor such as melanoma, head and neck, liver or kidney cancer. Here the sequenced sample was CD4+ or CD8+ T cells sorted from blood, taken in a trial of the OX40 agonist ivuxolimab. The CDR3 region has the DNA TGTGCCAGCACTGGACTAGCGGGGAATGAGCAGTTCTTC. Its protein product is CASTGLAGNEQFF.